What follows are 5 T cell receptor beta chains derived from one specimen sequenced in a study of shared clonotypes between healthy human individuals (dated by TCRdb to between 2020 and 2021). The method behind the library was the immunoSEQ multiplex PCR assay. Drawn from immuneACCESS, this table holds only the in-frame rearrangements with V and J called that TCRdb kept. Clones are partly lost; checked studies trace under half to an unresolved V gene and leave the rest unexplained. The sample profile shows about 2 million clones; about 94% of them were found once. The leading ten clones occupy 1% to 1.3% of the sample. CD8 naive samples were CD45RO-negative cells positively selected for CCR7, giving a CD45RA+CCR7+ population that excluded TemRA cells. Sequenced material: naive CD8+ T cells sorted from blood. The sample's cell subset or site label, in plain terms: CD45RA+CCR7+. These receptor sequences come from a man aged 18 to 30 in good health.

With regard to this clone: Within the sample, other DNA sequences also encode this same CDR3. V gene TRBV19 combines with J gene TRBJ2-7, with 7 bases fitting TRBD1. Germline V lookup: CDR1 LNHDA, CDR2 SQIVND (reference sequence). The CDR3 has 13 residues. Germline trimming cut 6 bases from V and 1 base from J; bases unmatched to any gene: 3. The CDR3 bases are TGTGCCAGTAGCCCGACAGGGTCCTACGAGCAGTACTTC. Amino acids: CASSPTGSYEQYF.

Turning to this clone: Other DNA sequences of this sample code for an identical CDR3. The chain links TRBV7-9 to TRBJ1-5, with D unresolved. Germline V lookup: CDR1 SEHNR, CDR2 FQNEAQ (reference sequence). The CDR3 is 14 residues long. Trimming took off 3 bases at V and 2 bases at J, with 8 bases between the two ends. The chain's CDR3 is CASSLGGGNQPQHF. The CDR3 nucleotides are TGTGCCAGCAGCTTGGGCGGGGGCAATCAGCCCCAGCATTTT.

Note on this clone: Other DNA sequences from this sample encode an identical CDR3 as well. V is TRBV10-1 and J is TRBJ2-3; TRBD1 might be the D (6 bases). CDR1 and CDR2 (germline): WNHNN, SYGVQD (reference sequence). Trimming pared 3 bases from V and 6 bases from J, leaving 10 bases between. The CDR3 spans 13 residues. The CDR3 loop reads CASSESTGDTQYF. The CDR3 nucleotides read TGCGCCAGCAGTGAATCTACAGGGGATACGCAGTATTTT.

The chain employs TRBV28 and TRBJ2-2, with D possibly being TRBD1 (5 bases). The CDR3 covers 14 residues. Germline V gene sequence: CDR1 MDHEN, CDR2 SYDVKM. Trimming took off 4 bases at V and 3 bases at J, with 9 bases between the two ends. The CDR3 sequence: CASSWTYDTGELFF. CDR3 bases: TGTGCCAGCAGTTGGACATACGACACCGGGGAGCTGTTTTTT.

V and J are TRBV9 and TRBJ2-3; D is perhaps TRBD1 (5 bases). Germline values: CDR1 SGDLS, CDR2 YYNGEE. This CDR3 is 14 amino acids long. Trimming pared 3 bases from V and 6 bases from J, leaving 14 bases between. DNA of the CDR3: TGTGCCAGCAGCGGGGCCGCAGGGTACGATACGCAGTATTTT. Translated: CASSGAAGYDTQYF.